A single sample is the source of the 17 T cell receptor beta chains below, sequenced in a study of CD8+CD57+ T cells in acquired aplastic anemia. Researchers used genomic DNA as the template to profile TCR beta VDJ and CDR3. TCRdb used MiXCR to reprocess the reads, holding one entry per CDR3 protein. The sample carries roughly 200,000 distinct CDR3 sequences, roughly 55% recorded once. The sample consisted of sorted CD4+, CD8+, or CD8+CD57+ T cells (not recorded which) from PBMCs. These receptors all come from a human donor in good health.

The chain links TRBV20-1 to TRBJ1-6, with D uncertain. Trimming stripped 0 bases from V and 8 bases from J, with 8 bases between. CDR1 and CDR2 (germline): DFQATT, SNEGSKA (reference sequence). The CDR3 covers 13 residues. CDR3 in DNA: TGCAGTGCTAGAGAAGGAGGATATTCACCCCTCCACTTT. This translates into CSAREGGYSPLHF.

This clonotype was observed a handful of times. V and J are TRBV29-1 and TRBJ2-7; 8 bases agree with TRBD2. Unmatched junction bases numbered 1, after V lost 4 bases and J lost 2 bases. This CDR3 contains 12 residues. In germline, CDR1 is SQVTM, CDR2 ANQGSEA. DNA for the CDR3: TGCAGCGTTGTACTAGCGGCCTACGAGCAGTACTTC. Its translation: CSVVLAAYEQYF.

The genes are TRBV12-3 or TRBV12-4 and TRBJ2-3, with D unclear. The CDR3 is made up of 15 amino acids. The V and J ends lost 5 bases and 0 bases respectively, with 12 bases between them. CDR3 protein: CASSRVGSSTDTQYF. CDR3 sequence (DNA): TGTGCCAGCAGTCGGGTGGGGTCTAGCACAGATACGCAGTATTTT.

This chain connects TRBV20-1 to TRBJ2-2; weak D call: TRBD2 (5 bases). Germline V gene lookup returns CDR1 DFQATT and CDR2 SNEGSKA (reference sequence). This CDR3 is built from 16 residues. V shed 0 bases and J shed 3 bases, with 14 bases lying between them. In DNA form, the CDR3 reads TGCAGTGCTAGAGATGAGGCCCACGGGGACACCGGGGAGCTGTTTTTT. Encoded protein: CSARDEAHGDTGELFF.

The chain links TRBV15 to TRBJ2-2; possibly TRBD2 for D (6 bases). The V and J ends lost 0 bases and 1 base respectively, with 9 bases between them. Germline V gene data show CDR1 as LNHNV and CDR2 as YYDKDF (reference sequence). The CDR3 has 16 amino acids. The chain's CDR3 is CATSREWEVNTGELFF. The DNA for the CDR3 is TGTGCCACCAGCAGAGAGTGGGAGGTGAACACCGGGGAGCTGTTTTTT.

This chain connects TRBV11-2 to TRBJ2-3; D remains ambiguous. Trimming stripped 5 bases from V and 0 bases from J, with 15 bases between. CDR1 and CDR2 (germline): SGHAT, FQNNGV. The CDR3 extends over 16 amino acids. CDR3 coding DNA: TGTGCCAGCAGCCAAGAAGGGCGTTCTAGCACAGATACGCAGTATTTT. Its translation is CASSQEGRSSTDTQYF. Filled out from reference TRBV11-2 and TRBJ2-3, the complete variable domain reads EAGVAQSPRYKIIEKRQSVAFWCNPISGHATLYWYQQILGQGPKLLIQFQNNGVVDDSQLPKDRFSAERLKGVDSTLKIQPAKLEDSAVYLCASSQEGRSSTDTQYFGPGTRLTVL.

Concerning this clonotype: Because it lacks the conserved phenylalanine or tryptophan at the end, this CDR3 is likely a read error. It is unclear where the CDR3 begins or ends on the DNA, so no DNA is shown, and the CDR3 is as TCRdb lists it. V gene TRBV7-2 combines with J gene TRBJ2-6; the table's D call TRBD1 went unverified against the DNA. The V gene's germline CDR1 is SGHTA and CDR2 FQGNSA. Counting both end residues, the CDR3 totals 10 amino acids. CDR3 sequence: CASSSPGQGI.

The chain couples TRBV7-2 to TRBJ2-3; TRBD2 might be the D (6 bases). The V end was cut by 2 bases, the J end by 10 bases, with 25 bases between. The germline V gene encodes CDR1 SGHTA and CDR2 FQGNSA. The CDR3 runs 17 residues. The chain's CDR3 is CASSLFARPRLDSAQYF. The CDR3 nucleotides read TGTGCCAGCAGCTTATTTGCTCGGCCTAGACTAGATTCCGCGCAGTATTTT.

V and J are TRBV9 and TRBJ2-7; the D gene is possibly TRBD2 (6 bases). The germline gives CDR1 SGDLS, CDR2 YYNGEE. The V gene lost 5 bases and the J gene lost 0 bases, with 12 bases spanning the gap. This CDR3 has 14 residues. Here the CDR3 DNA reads TGTGCCAGCAGTTCGGGACTTATCTCCTACGAGCAGTACTTC. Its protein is CASSSGLISYEQYF. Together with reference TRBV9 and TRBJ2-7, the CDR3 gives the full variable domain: DSGVTQTPKHLITATGQRVTLRCSPRSGDLSVYWYQQSLDQGLQFLIQYYNGEERAKGNILERFSAQQFPDLHSELNLSSLELGDSALYFCASSSGLISYEQYFGPGTRLTVT.

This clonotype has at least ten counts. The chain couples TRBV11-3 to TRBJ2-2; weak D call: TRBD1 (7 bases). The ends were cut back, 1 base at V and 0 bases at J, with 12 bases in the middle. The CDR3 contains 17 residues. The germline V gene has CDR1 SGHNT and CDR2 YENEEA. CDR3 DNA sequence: TGTGCCAGCAGCTTAGCGGGCGGGACAGCGAACACCGGGGAGCTGTTTTTT. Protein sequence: CASSLAGGTANTGELFF.

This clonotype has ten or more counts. The CDR3 region is CASSPPDRGHNEQYF. The CDR3 DNA is TGTGCCAGCAGCCCCCCGGACAGGGGGCATAACGAGCAGTACTTC. V is TRBV7-9 and J is TRBJ2-7; 11 bases agree with TRBD1. In germline, CDR1 is SEHNR, CDR2 FQNEAQ (reference sequence). The CDR3 length is 15 residues. V shed 5 bases and J 5 bases; nucleotides not matched to a gene: 8. The complete variable domain, with remaining parts taken from reference TRBV7-9 and TRBJ2-7, reads DTGVSQNPRHKITKRGQNVTFRCDPISEHNRLYWYRQTLGQGPEFLTYFQNEAQLEKSRLLSDRFSAERPKGSFSTLEIQRTEQGDSAMYLCASSPPDRGHNEQYFGPGTRLTVT.

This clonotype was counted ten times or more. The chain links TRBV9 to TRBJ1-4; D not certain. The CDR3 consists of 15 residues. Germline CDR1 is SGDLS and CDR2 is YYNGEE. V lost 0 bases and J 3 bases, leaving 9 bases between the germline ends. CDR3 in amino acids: CASSVAAASNEKLFF. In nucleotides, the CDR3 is TGTGCCAGCAGCGTAGCGGCAGCGTCTAATGAAAAACTGTTTTTT.

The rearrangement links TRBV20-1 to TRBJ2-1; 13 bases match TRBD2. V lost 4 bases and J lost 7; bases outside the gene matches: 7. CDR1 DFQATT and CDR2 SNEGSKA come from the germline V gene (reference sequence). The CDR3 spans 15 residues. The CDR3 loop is CSAKGLAGHTNEQFF. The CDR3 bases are TGCAGTGCTAAGGGACTAGCGGGGCATACAAATGAGCAGTTCTTC.

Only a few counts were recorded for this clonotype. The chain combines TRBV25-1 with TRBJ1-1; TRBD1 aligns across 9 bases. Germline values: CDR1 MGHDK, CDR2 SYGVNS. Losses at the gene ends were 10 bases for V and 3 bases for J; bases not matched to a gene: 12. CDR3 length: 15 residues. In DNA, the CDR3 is TGTGCCACCACGAGGACAGGGGCGAGGGACACTGAAGCTTTCTTT. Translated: CATTRTGARDTEAFF.

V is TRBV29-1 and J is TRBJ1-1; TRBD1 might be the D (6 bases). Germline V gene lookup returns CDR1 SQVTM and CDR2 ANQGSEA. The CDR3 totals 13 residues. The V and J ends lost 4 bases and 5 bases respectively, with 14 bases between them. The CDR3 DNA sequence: TGCAGCGTTGTTAGGGGGGCTAGGACTGAAGCTTTCTTT. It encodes CSVVRGARTEAFF.

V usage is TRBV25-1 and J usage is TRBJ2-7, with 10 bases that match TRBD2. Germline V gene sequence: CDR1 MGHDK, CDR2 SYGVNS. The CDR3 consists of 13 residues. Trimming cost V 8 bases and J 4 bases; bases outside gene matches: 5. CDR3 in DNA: TGTGCCAGCCGAATGGGACTAGCGTACGAGCAGTACTTC. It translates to CASRMGLAYEQYF.

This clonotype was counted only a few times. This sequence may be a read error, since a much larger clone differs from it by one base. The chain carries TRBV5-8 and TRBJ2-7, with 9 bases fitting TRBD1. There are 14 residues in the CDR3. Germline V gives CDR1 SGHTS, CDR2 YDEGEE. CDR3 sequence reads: CASSLGQGDYEQCF. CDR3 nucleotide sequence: TGTGCCAGCAGCCTGGGACAGGGAGATTACGAGCAGTGCTTC. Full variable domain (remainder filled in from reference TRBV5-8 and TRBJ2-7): EAGVTQSPTHLIKTRGQQATLRCSPISGHTSVYWYQQALGLGLQFLLWYDEGEERNRGNFPPRFSGRQFPNYSSELNVNALELEDSALYLCASSLGQGDYEQCFGPGTRLTVT.